This T cell receptor (beta chain) was documented in a study of T cells in Graves' hyperthyroidism and ophthalmopathy (dated by TCRdb to the late 2010s). At the level of the whole study: Peripheral blood samples were taken at the time of initial diagnosis, prior to any treatment. The 75 to 100 discovery patients were randomly split 7:3 into training and test sets. Prospective prediction of ophthalmopathy was tested in an independent validation cohort consisting of roughly 20 hyperthyroidism patients and some 16 patients who later progressed to ophthalmopathy. The study also compared thyroid tissue and blood T-cell repertoires from five or six Graves' hyperthyroidism patients. TCR V-J signatures able to tell the groups apart were searched for in a discovery cohort of 90 to 100 patients, of whom fewer than 45 had Graves' ophthalmopathy and 57 had stable Graves' hyperthyroidism. According to the paper, TCR Vbeta CDR3 sequencing was carried out on 135 peripheral blood samples, which came from over 40 ophthalmopathy, around 75 hyperthyroidism and some 17 progressor patients. After sampling, hyperthyroidism patients received methimazole starting at 30 mg daily, and ophthalmopathy patients received high-dose intravenous methylprednisolone.

TCR beta CDR3 regions were amplified from RNA transcripts. The first round of RT-PCR for the TCR CDR3 was performed with the HTBI primer set and the Qiagen OneStep RT-PCR kit. Libraries were constructed in a second round of multiplex PCR, after which size selection and purification were carried out. The libraries were sequenced on an Illumina HiSeq2000 using paired-end 100 bp reads. Regarding the original processing steps: SOAPnuke was used to process the raw data, removing reads that contained adapters or uncalled bases, had a mean Phred below 15, or lacked an exact match to the constant primer or identifier. COPE v1.2.5 was used to merge the high-quality paired reads, and each unique nucleotide sequence was defined as a clonotype. MiTCR v1.1 was used to align clonotypes to the IMGT TRBV, TRBD and TRBJ reference segments. The analysis included only V-J combinations with a frequency above 0.0001, which together covered approximately 99% of the repertoires. A TCS score was defined as the ratio between F50 (clonal expansion) and ExV (chaos), using BLOSUM62-based TCRdist between CDR3 peptides within each V-J. Welch's t-statistics and random forest reduced 500 to 550 V-J features to 13, which were used in a naive Bayes classifier (R e1071). TCRdb applied fastp at Q25 and MiXCR to the public reads, then kept only in-frame beta chains. Under each unique CDR3 protein, matching rows form one entry showing the most common genes and DNA. These V and J calls are TCRdb output, not the study's own analysis. This sample lists fewer than 700,000 distinct CDR3 sequences; more than 15% were detected once. Around 17% of the sample rests with the top ten.

In the ophthalmopathy patients, disease was moderately to severely active, with a Clinical Activity Score of 3 or more, a NOSPECS grade of 4 or more, and a duration of less than 3 months. Patients with uncontrolled infections, other autoimmune diseases, pregnancy or lactation were excluded. Diagnoses relied on clinical symptoms, serum thyroxine and TRAb, thyroid ultrasound and orbital computed tomography. PBMCs were isolated from approximately 10 ml of fresh peripheral blood by Ficoll-Paque density gradient centrifugation. Total RNA was extracted using Trizol reagent, and RNA quality was assessed on an Agilent 2100 Bioanalyzer. This clonotype was counted at least ten times. The target of this receptor is not known. No qualities accompany the bases; no much larger clone lies one base away. Study-level results and caveats: Sample size was not statistically predetermined, and investigators were not blinded to group allocation. Most expanded thyroid clonotypes (frequency above 0.001) were also found in blood, which suggests that blood repertoires may mirror thyroid immune responses. In validation, progression to ophthalmopathy was predicted by the model with 55% to 71% sensitivity and under 85% specificity, a median of 6.5 months before onset. A model built on a 13 V-J signature distinguished ophthalmopathy from stable hyperthyroidism, reaching 87.88% sensitivity and 81.08% specificity in cross-validation and 80%/75% in testing.

Per the germline V gene, MDHEN is the CDR1 and SYDVKM is the CDR2. Its CDR3 holds 16 amino acids, cysteine through phenylalanine. The only DNA kept is the CDR3, 48 bases in frame from the first base. V drops 2 bases and J drops 0 bases, leaving 10 bases in between. Recombination joined TRBV28 with TRBJ1-4, with TRBD1 tentatively as D gene (5 bases match). The specimen was blood. The TCR sequence derives from a woman under 30 with Graves' ophthalmopathy. DNA sequence: TGTGCCAGCAGTTTAGGGGGTATTGCAACTAATGAAAAACTGTTTTTT. Translated, it reads CASSLGGIATNEKLFF.